The 31 T cell receptor beta chains given below trace back to one sample, sequenced in a study of CD8 T cells in ankylosing spondylitis. MiXCR was run by TCRdb on the 5' RACE reads, yielding one entry per CDR3 protein. The sample holds fewer than 350,000 distinct CDR3 sequences; about 9.9% are singletons and the top ten take around 10%. What was sequenced was blood, either unsorted or a sorted T cell fraction (not recorded which). The receptors come from a female donor with ankylosing spondylitis or in good health (not recorded which).

V and J are TRBV20-1 and TRBJ2-5, with 11 bases aligning to TRBD2. Germline values: CDR1 DFQATT, CDR2 SNEGSKA (reference sequence). The CDR3 runs 15 residues. Trimming cost V 1 base and J 5 bases; bases outside gene matches: 6. CDR3 coding DNA: TGCAGTGCTAGAGTAGCGGGAGGGCCGAGGGAGACCCAGTACTTC. Protein product: CSARVAGGPRETQYF.

There are many counts of this clonotype. The V call is TRBV24-1, the J call TRBJ2-1; D may correspond to TRBD1 or TRBD2 (5 bases each). The V gene lost 1 base and the J gene lost 4 bases, with 16 bases spanning the gap. The CDR3 runs 17 residues. Germline CDR1 and CDR2: KGHDR and SFDVKD. CDR3 amino acids: CATSDLQTPEGYNEQFF. The DNA of the CDR3 is TGTGCCACCAGTGATTTACAGACTCCAGAGGGGTACAATGAGCAGTTCTTC.

This clonotype showed up many times. J is TRBJ2-1 and V is TRBV20-1, with D tentatively TRBD1 (5 bases). The CDR3 has 12 amino acids. CDR1 is DFQATT, CDR2 SNEGSKA, per germline (reference sequence). V dropped 6 bases and J dropped 3 bases, with 9 bases sitting between them. The CDR3 loop is CSATDSYNEQFF. The CDR3 nucleotides read TGCAGTGCCACCGACAGCTACAATGAGCAGTTCTTC.

The table lists this clonotype with many counts. The V gene is TRBV7-2, the J gene TRBJ2-3, with a tentative D call TRBD1 (6 bases). The V end was cut by 5 bases, the J end by 2 bases, with 14 bases between. The CDR3 has 15 residues. Germline V gene sequence: CDR1 SGHTA, CDR2 FQGNSA. The CDR3: CASSPGGQLTDTQYF. The CDR3 coding sequence is TGTGCCAGCAGCCCCGGAGGACAGCTCACAGATACGCAGTATTTT.

This clonotype was seen at least ten times. At one of its ends the junction is not consistent with the germline gene, which may arise from a read error. This chain links TRBV12-3 or TRBV12-4 with TRBJ2-1; perhaps TRBD1 as D (5 bases). CDR3 length equals 15 residues. CDR3 sequence (DNA): TGTGCCAGCACCCCGAAAAGGGGTTTTAACAATGAGCAGTTATTC. Protein sequence: CASTPKRGFNNEQLF.

This clonotype was counted at least ten times. The rearrangement joins TRBV28 to TRBJ1-2; perhaps TRBD1 as D (6 bases). V lost 3 bases to trimming and J lost 5 bases, with 10 bases between them. The CDR3 is made up of 13 amino acids. Germline V gene sequence: CDR1 MDHEN, CDR2 SYDVKM. This chain's CDR3 is CASSFPDRYGYTF. The CDR3 nucleotides are TGTGCCAGCAGTTTCCCGGACAGATATGGCTACACCTTC.

In the case of this clonotype: At one end the junction does not follow the germline gene, possibly because of a read error. The V gene is TRBV20-1, the J gene TRBJ2-5; the match to TRBD2 covers 7 bases. CDR3 length equals 13 residues. From germline, CDR1 is DFQATT and CDR2 SNEGSKA (reference sequence). The CDR3 loop is CSARPTSQETQDF. DNA for the CDR3: TGCAGTGCTAGACCGACTAGCCAAGAGACCCAGGACTTC.

The table lists this clonotype with many counts. This chain joins TRBV28 and TRBJ1-1; D possibly corresponds to TRBD1 (5 bases). With 3 bases removed from V and 3 bases from J, the gap between germline ends came to 11 bases. Germline V CDR1 and CDR2: MDHEN, SYDVKM. The CDR3 is 14 residues long. The CDR3 loop reads CASSFWGEYTEAFF. CDR3 bases: TGTGCCAGCAGTTTCTGGGGGGAGTACACTGAAGCTTTCTTT.

Only a few counts were recorded for this clonotype. V is TRBV20-1 and J is TRBJ1-5; D not resolved. Trimming removed 0 bases at V and 0 bases at J, with 12 bases between. The CDR3 is 16 amino acids. Germline V gives CDR1 DFQATT, CDR2 SNEGSKA (reference sequence). CDR3 in DNA: TGCAGTGCTAGAGATTCTCGTCACGTTAGCAATCAGCCCCAGCATTTT. Encoded protein: CSARDSRHVSNQPQHF.

This clonotype appeared many times. CDR3 nucleotide sequence: TGCAGTGCTAGAGATCATCAGCGGGGGGGTTCCTTCAGCTCCTACGAGCAGTACTTC. It is translated as CSARDHQRGGSFSSYEQYF. The chain carries TRBV20-1 and TRBJ2-7, with 10 positions matching TRBD2. CDR1 and CDR2 from the germline V gene are DFQATT and SNEGSKA (reference sequence). The ends lost 0 bases at V and 0 bases at J; junction bases unmatched: 14. CDR3 length: 19 residues.

This clonotype was counted between two and nine times. The chain has TRBV5-5 and TRBJ1-2; 7 nucleotides match TRBD1. V shed 1 base and J 8 bases; nucleotides not matched to a gene: 11. Germline V lookup: CDR1 SGHKS, CDR2 YYEKEE (reference sequence). The CDR3 runs 15 residues. CDR3 region: CASSLPDRNYGGYTF. CDR3 sequence (DNA): TGTGCCAGCAGCTTGCCGGACAGGAACTACGGGGGCTACACCTTC.

This clonotype was seen ten or more times. The chain joins TRBV25-1 to TRBJ2-2; D unclear. Germline V gives CDR1 MGHDK, CDR2 SYGVNS. The V gene lost 1 base and the J gene lost 0 bases, with 9 bases spanning the gap. CDR3 length: 16 amino acids. The CDR3 loop is CASSEFENPNTGELFF. The CDR3 coding sequence is TGTGCCAGCAGTGAATTTGAGAATCCGAACACCGGGGAGCTGTTTTTT. Using reference TRBV25-1 and TRBJ2-2 for the parts outside the CDR3, the full variable domain is EADIYQTPRYLVIGTGKKITLECSQTMGHDKMYWYQQDPGMELHLIHYSYGVNSTEKGDLSSESTVSRIRTEHFPLTLESARPSHTSQYLCASSEFENPNTGELFFGEGSRLTVL.

Only a few counts were recorded for this clonotype. V usage is TRBV4-3 and J usage is TRBJ1-1, with a tentative D call TRBD1 (6 bases). Per germline, CDR1 LGHNA and CDR2 YSLEER. This CDR3 spans 18 amino acids. Trimming removed 2 bases from V and 0 bases from J, with 19 bases in between. CDR3 nucleotides: TGCGCCAGCAGCCAACTACCCCACCAACAGGGCTTGAACACTGAAGCTTTCTTT. The encoded protein is CASSQLPHQQGLNTEAFF.

This clonotype has ten or more counts. The rearrangement uses TRBV20-1 and TRBJ2-1; TRBD2 aligns across 8 bases. Germline CDR1 DFQATT, CDR2 SNEGSKA (reference sequence). This CDR3 is 16 amino acids long. V lost 3 bases, J lost 5 bases, and 12 bases stayed unmatched. CDR3 bases: TGCAGTGCTAGGTTCCGTGGGGGCGGGGGGAACAATGAGCAGTTCTTC. It translates to CSARFRGGGGNNEQFF.

As to this clonotype: The junction departs from germline at one end; a sequencing error may be responsible. The rearrangement links TRBV20-1 to TRBJ2-3; TRBD2 might be the D (6 bases). This CDR3 is built from 17 residues. Germline CDR1 and CDR2: DFQATT and SNEGSKA (reference sequence). The CDR3 bases are TGCTGTGCCACCTCCCTGAAGGGGCGGGGAGCCACAGATACGCAGTATTTT. Translation gives CCATSLKGRGATDTQYF.

This clonotype was detected only a few times. J is TRBJ2-3 and V is TRBV2; D might be TRBD1 (5 bases). V was shortened by 4 bases and J by 2 bases, with 10 bases between the two germline ends. The length of the CDR3 is 14 residues. Germline V CDR1 and CDR2: SNHLY, FYNNEI. Here the CDR3 DNA reads TGTGCCAGCAGTGTCGGCAGGGCCACAGATACGCAGTATTTT. Its translation is CASSVGRATDTQYF.

This clonotype was counted many times. The chain has TRBV20-1 and TRBJ1-5; 11 nucleotides match TRBD1. The CDR3 covers 14 residues. CDR1 is DFQATT and CDR2 is SNEGSKA in the germline V gene (reference sequence). The V and J ends lost 6 bases and 6 bases, in that order; junction bases with no gene match: 7. As DNA, the CDR3 is TGCAGTGCGGAGGACAGGGGGCTAGGTCAGCCCCAGCATTTT. It is translated as CSAEDRGLGQPQHF.

The rearrangement links TRBV7-2 to TRBJ2-5; tentatively, D is TRBD2 (5 bases). Trimming removed 1 base from V and 7 bases from J, with 19 bases in between. The CDR3 sequence is 16 residues long. CDR1 is SGHTA and CDR2 is FQGNSA in the germline V gene. CDR3 region: CASSLVGVGRIGTQYF. The CDR3 DNA sequence: TGTGCCAGCAGCTTAGTCGGGGTTGGTCGGATTGGGACCCAGTACTTC.

This clonotype was counted at least ten times. The chain couples TRBV5-6 to TRBJ2-5; 7 bases fit TRBD1. This CDR3 is built from 14 residues. Germline values: CDR1 SGHDT, CDR2 YYEEEE. J was trimmed by 0 bases and V by 3 bases; bases with no gene match: 2. CDR3: CASSSGQDQETQYF. CDR3 nucleotides: TGTGCCAGCAGCTCAGGACAGGACCAAGAGACCCAGTACTTC.

This clonotype was seen at least ten times. The chain employs TRBV20-1 and TRBJ2-3, with TRBD1 matching 9 bases. With 7 bases clipped from V and 1 base from J, the junction kept 9 bases outside the gene matches. Per the germline V gene, CDR1 is DFQATT and CDR2 is SNEGSKA (reference sequence). This CDR3 has 15 residues. The CDR3 sequence is CSGPGQGPRTDTQYF. The CDR3 DNA reads TGCAGTGGACCGGGACAGGGCCCACGCACAGATACGCAGTATTTT.

The CDR3 nucleotides are TGTGCCAGCGGCCACAGGGGCACAGATACGCAGTATTTT. Its translation: CASGHRGTDTQYF. The J gene is TRBJ2-3, the V gene TRBV12-3 or TRBV12-4; D perhaps matches TRBD1 (6 bases). V shed 8 bases and J shed 1 base, with 10 bases lying between them. The CDR3 is 13 residues long.

This clonotype showed up just a few times. V gene TRBV20-1 combines with J gene TRBJ1-5; no firm D call. The CDR3 runs to 14 residues. From germline, CDR1 is DFQATT and CDR2 SNEGSKA (reference sequence). The V and J ends lost 0 bases and 5 bases respectively, with 11 bases between them. The CDR3 nucleotides read TGCAGTGCTAGAGATTATTTTGGAGATCAGCCCCAGCATTTT. Protein sequence: CSARDYFGDQPQHF.

This clonotype was found many times. The chain is built from TRBV12-3 or TRBV12-4 and TRBJ2-5; D possibly uses TRBD1 or TRBD2 (7 bases each). The CDR3 has 14 residues. The V end was cut by 5 bases, the J end by 2 bases, with 12 bases between. The CDR3 DNA sequence: TGTGCCAGCAGTCAGGGGGGGGGGCAAGAGACCCAGTACTTC. Translating it yields CASSQGGGQETQYF.

This clonotype has a handful of counts. V and J are TRBV20-1 and TRBJ2-1; D is possibly TRBD2 (8 bases). This CDR3 spans 15 amino acids. Germline V gene lookup returns CDR1 DFQATT and CDR2 SNEGSKA (reference sequence). V was pared by 6 bases and J by 7 bases, with 22 bases between. The CDR3 loop is CSAQGGSGRTNEQFF. In DNA form, the CDR3 reads TGCAGTGCCCAGGGGGGGAGCGGGAGAACGAATGAGCAGTTCTTC.

As concerns this clonotype: A much larger clone differs from this one at a single base, so this may be a read error. The CDR3 DNA follows: TGTGCCAGCAGATCCTCAGTAGCGCTAAGGGGAAACATTCAGTACTTC. Translation: CASRSSVALRGNIQYF. V is TRBV12-3 or TRBV12-4 and J is TRBJ2-4, with D possibly being TRBD1 or TRBD2 (5 bases each). V lost 6 bases and J lost 6, with 21 bases in between. This CDR3 contains 16 residues.

This clonotype was picked up many times. The chain uses TRBV6-5 and TRBJ1-1; D unresolved. Per the germline V gene, CDR1 is MNHEY and CDR2 is SVGAGI. CDR3 length: 14 amino acids. Trimming cost V 0 bases and J 0 bases, with 5 bases left between them. The CDR3 spells CASSYSKVNTEAFF. Here the CDR3 DNA reads TGTGCCAGCAGTTACTCAAAGGTGAACACTGAAGCTTTCTTT.

This clonotype was found once. An end of the junction does not agree with germline; a read error may underlie this. The V gene is TRBV28, the J gene TRBJ2-3; D assignment may be TRBD1 or TRBD2 (5 bases each). Germline V gene lookup returns CDR1 MDHEN and CDR2 SYDVKM. The CDR3 extends over 14 amino acids. CDR3 amino acids: CASSPRGIPDTQSF. Here the CDR3 DNA reads TGTGCCAGCAGTCCCCGGGGCATCCCAGATACGCAGTCTTTT.

This clonotype was seen many times. The chain combines TRBV5-1 with TRBJ2-1; D is unclear. V lost 4 bases, J lost 8 bases, and 19 bases lay in between. The CDR3 sequence is 15 residues long. In germline, CDR1 is SGHRS, CDR2 YFSETQ. The CDR3 nucleotides read TGCGCCAGCAGCCTAGACCATTCCTTTCCCCATGAGCAGTTCTTC. This translates into CASSLDHSFPHEQFF.

The chain has TRBV29-1 and TRBJ1-3; D is uncertain. The CDR3 runs to 16 residues. The ends were cut back, 5 bases at V and 0 bases at J, with 17 bases in the middle. Germline loops: CDR1 SQVTM, CDR2 ANQGSEA. The CDR3 DNA reads as TGCAGCGTTTATGTCACCCACGACGGCTCTGGAAACACCATATATTTT. Its protein product is CSVYVTHDGSGNTIYF.

V and J are TRBV6-2 or TRBV6-3 and TRBJ1-6, with unresolved D. Germline V gene data show CDR1 as MNHEY and CDR2 as SVGEGT. Trimming pared 0 bases from V and 7 bases from J, leaving 13 bases between. The CDR3 is 16 amino acids. CDR3 sequence reads: CASSYSSTSGNSPLHF. The CDR3 nucleotides are TGTGCCAGCAGTTACTCGTCGACAAGTGGAAATTCACCCCTCCACTTT.

This clonotype has just a few counts. The chain's CDR3 is CASSLMGGVSSEQYF. CDR3 in DNA: TGTGCCAGCAGCCTTATGGGAGGGGTATCGAGTGAGCAGTACTTC. The J gene is TRBJ2-7, the V gene TRBV12-3 or TRBV12-4; TRBD2 aligns across 7 bases. Trimming at V came to 6 bases and at J to 7 bases, leaving 15 bases not matched to a gene. The CDR3 spans 15 residues.